Detailed here is one T cell receptor beta chain. No antigen is known for it. The junction shows a germline mismatch at one end, possibly a read error. This CDR3 is 14 amino acids long. Germline lookup yields CDR1 SGHTA and CDR2 FQGNSA. This sample was taken from a study of blood T cells in healthy people across ages. Overall study findings and caveats: Both naive CD4+ cell counts and diversity were greater in long-lived donors than in aged donors. Measured against age, TCR beta diversity per million T cells decreased in a roughly linear manner.

Primers used in a second PCR of about 7 to 12 cycles were a sample-barcoded 5' primer and a J-beta primer mix. Each sample provided no less than 2.5 million CDR3-containing paired-end reads. TCRdb analysed the 5' RACE reads with MiXCR anew, one entry per CDR3 protein. The table records 730,000 or so distinct CDR3 sequences, 35% to 50% of them present only once. The gene calls are TRBV7-2 and TRBJ2-5, with TRBD1 as a possible D gene (5 bases). This receptor was identified in a man older than 75 in good health. The sequencing input was blood. In nucleotides, the CDR3 is TGTGCCGGCAGCTTAAGTGCAGGGCAAGAGACTCAGTACTTC. This translates into CAGSLSAGQETQYF. Variable domain in full (rest from reference TRBV7-2 and TRBJ2-5): GAGVSQSPSNKVTEKGKDVELRCDPISGHTALYWYRQSLGQGLEFLIYFQGNSAPDKSGLPSDRFSAERTGGSVSTLTIQRTQQEDSAVYLCAGSLSAGQETQYFGPGTRLLVL.